Sequencing of this TCR beta chain was carried out in a study of CD8+ T cells in alopecia areata. Study overall: Patients in the treated group were given tofacitinib by mouth, 5 to 10 mg twice a day.

Looked up from germline, CDR1 is SGHAT and CDR2 is FQNNGV. The CDR3 is made up of 14 amino acids. V was clipped by 1 base and J by 1 base, with 7 bases between them. Extracted RNA was reverse transcribed, and the resulting cDNA served as sequencing template. TCRdb's table, derived via immunoSEQ multiplex PCR, lists solely in-frame clones and lacks some. The sample holds over 100,000 clones, under 60% seen once. This sample's treatment: oral pan-JAK inhibitor, 5-10 mg twice daily. Lesional scalp tissue (obtained by punch biopsy) and peripheral blood were collected from alopecia areata patients. The study, taken as a whole, reports: Tofacitinib yielded significantly lower scalp clonality and fewer expanded CD8+ clones among the top 100.

About this clone itself: Antigen specificity is unknown.

V and J are TRBV11-2 and TRBJ1-1; D is ambiguous. The source was CD8+ T cells sorted from blood, collected at week 24, from a patient treated with tofacitinib. The source of this sequence is a human donor with alopecia areata. The CDR3 nucleotides are TGTGCCAGCAGCTTAGGCCACGGGAACACTGAAGCTTTCTTT. The encoded protein is CASSLGHGNTEAFF. The whole variable domain, filled in from reference TRBV11-2 and TRBJ1-1, reads EAGVAQSPRYKIIEKRQSVAFWCNPISGHATLYWYQQILGQGPKLLIQFQNNGVVDDSQLPKDRFSAERLKGVDSTLKIQPAKLEDSAVYLCASSLGHGNTEAFFGQGTRLTVV.